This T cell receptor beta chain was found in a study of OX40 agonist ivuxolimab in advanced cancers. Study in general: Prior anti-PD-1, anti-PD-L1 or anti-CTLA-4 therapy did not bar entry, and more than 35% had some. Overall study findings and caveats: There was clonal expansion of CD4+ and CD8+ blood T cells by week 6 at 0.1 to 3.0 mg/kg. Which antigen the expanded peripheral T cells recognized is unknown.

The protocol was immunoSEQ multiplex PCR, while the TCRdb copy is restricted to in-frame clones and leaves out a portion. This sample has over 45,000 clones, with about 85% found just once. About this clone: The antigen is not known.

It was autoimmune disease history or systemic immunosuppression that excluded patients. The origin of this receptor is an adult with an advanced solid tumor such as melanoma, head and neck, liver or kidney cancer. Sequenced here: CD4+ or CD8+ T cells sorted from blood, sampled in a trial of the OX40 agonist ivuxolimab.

CDR3 coding DNA: TGTGCCAGCAGTTACTCAACTTACGGGGCCTACGAGCAGTACTTC. This gives the protein CASSYSTYGAYEQYF. The chain carries TRBV6-5 and TRBJ2-7, with TRBD2 as a possible D gene (5 bases). The CDR3 is made up of 15 amino acids. V lost 0 bases to trimming and J lost 2 bases, with 11 bases between them. Germline V gives CDR1 MNHEY, CDR2 SVGAGI.